The 16 T cell receptor beta chains below come from one sample, sequenced in a study of beta chain features in type 1 diabetes. Of the isolated RNA, all was reverse transcribed, and so the sequenced material was expressed TCRB transcripts. TCRdb keeps only in-frame clones here, not all; method: immunoSEQ multiplex PCR. Here the sample spans roughly 230,000 clones, 9.6% being singletons. Sample: naive CD4+ T cells from blood. These receptors originate from a woman younger than 30 in good health.

The V call is TRBV19, the J call TRBJ1-2; 7 positions match TRBD1. J gave up 4 bases and V 6 bases, and 8 bases lay outside the gene matches. This CDR3 is 14 amino acids long. Germline values: CDR1 LNHDA, CDR2 SQIVND (reference sequence). As DNA, the CDR3 is TGTGCCAGTAGGGCCCCCGACAGGGTCTATGGCTACACCTTC. Its protein is CASRAPDRVYGYTF.

The table lists this clone with a few counts. V is TRBV7-8 and J is TRBJ1-5; 9 bases line up with TRBD1. This CDR3 is built from 18 residues. Germline loops: CDR1 SGHVS, CDR2 FQNEAQ. V was pared by 7 bases and J by 0 bases, with 13 bases of the junction left unmatched. CDR3 DNA: TGTGCCAGCACGGCGACCTTGACAGGGGGGATTAGCAATCAGCCCCAGCATTTT. Its protein product is CASTATLTGGISNQPQHF.

This clone has a count of ten or more. V and J are TRBV13 and TRBJ1-1; D gene ambiguous. Germline V gene lookup returns CDR1 PRHDT and CDR2 FYEKMQ (reference sequence). CDR3 length equals 14 residues. V lost 1 base to trimming and J lost 0 bases, with 6 bases between them. For the CDR3, the DNA is TGTGCCAGCAGCTTAGAGGCGGTGAACACTGAAGCTTTCTTT. This encodes CASSLEAVNTEAFF.

The chain recombines TRBV2 with TRBJ2-7; D is undetermined. Trimming took off 3 bases at V and 2 bases at J, with 5 bases between the two ends. Germline V CDR1 and CDR2: SNHLY, FYNNEI. CDR3 length: 12 amino acids. The CDR3 reads CASSDTAYEQYF. CDR3 DNA: TGTGCCAGCAGTGATACAGCCTACGAGCAGTACTTC.

The gene calls are TRBV5-1 and TRBJ1-2; TRBD1 is a possible D gene (5 bases). CDR1 is SGHRS and CDR2 is YFSETQ in the germline V gene. The CDR3 loop spans 13 amino acids. With 3 bases removed from V and 6 bases from J, the gap between germline ends came to 12 bases. CDR3 nucleotides: TGCGCCAGCAGCTGGGAAGGGGTGGATGGCTACACCTTC. Translating gives CASSWEGVDGYTF.

The rearrangement links TRBV29-1 to TRBJ1-1, with no clear D. V was pared by 4 bases and J by 1 base, with 10 bases between. CDR1 is SQVTM and CDR2 is ANQGSEA in the germline V gene. The CDR3 loop spans 13 amino acids. CDR3 coding DNA: TGCAGCGTTGGGGGAGCGGGGAACACTGAAGCTTTCTTT. Translation: CSVGGAGNTEAFF.

This clone was counted a few times. The chain combines TRBV5-4 with TRBJ2-2, with 9 positions matching TRBD2. Unmatched junction bases numbered 7, after V lost 0 bases and J lost 7 bases. The CDR3 has 16 residues. Germline CDR1 is SGHNT and CDR2 is YYREEE (reference sequence). The CDR3 spells CASSLGSGRVGGELFF. Here the CDR3 DNA reads TGTGCCAGCAGCTTGGGTAGCGGGAGAGTCGGCGGGGAGCTGTTTTTT.

V and J are TRBV5-1 and TRBJ2-1, with 13 bases lining up with TRBD2. Germline lookup yields CDR1 SGHRS and CDR2 YFSETQ. Unmatched junction bases numbered 10, after V lost 3 bases and J lost 7 bases. The CDR3 totals 17 residues. The CDR3, as DNA: TGCGCCAGCAGCTCCTGGACTAGCGGGAGTTTAGGGAATGAGCAGTTCTTC. Protein product: CASSSWTSGSLGNEQFF. Filled out from reference TRBV5-1 and TRBJ2-1, the complete variable domain reads KAGVTQTPRYLIKTRGQQVTLSCSPISGHRSVSWYQQTPGQGLQFLFEYFSETQRNKGNFPGRFSGRQFSNSRSEMNVSTLELGDSALYLCASSSWTSGSLGNEQFFGPGTRLTVL.

The CDR3 protein is CASSEAENIQYF. The CDR3 nucleotides read TGTGCCAGCAGTGAAGCGGAGAACATTCAGTACTTC. The rearrangement links TRBV6-1 to TRBJ2-4, with D uncertain. V lost 0 bases to trimming and J lost 7 bases, with 4 bases between them. This CDR3 region has 12 residues. Germline V gene lookup returns CDR1 MNHNS and CDR2 SASEGT.

This clone was detected only a few times. The chain uses TRBV6-5 and TRBJ2-5, with D possibly matching TRBD2 (7 bases). This CDR3 has 12 amino acids. With 0 bases removed from V and 11 bases from J, the gap between germline ends came to 10 bases. Germline V gene data show CDR1 as MNHEY and CDR2 as SVGAGI. In DNA, the CDR3 is TGTGCCAGCAGTTACTCGGGGGGGCCTCAGTACTTC. Protein product: CASSYSGGPQYF.

This clone was counted between two and nine times. The CDR3 is CASSDRGGHEQFF. CDR3 sequence (DNA): TGTGCCAGCAGCGACAGGGGAGGGCATGAGCAGTTCTTC. The chain recombines TRBV6-1 with TRBJ2-1; possible D gene TRBD1, 8 bases. V was shortened by 6 bases and J by 8 bases, with 14 bases between the two germline ends. The germline gives CDR1 MNHNS, CDR2 SASEGT. The CDR3 is made up of 13 amino acids.

The chain carries TRBV19 and TRBJ1-5; D uncertain. The CDR3 totals 15 residues. CDR1 and CDR2 from the germline V gene are LNHDA and SQIVND (reference sequence). Trimming stripped 4 bases from V and 1 base from J, with 11 bases between. The chain's CDR3 is CASSTSRGSNQPQHF. The CDR3 bases are TGTGCCAGTAGTACATCGCGGGGAAGCAATCAGCCCCAGCATTTT.

The V and J genes are TRBV27 and TRBJ2-3; D is possibly TRBD1 (6 bases). Per the germline V gene, CDR1 is MNHEY and CDR2 is SMNVEV (reference sequence). The CDR3 loop spans 14 amino acids. The V and J ends lost 1 base and 6 bases respectively, with 11 bases between them. The CDR3 sequence: CASSLWVGADTQYF. The CDR3, as DNA: TGTGCCAGCAGTTTATGGGTGGGGGCGGATACGCAGTATTTT.

This chain joins TRBV5-1 and TRBJ2-5; TRBD1 matches at 8 bases. The CDR3 has 16 amino acids. V was clipped by 0 bases and J by 4 bases; unmatched bases: 8. Germline V CDR1 and CDR2: SGHRS, YFSETQ. CDR3 sequence: CASSLGGTGGRETQYF. In DNA, the CDR3 is TGCGCCAGCAGCTTGGGAGGGACAGGAGGTCGAGAGACCCAGTACTTC.

This clone was observed a handful of times. The V call is TRBV5-4, the J call TRBJ2-3; maybe TRBD2 (6 bases). Germline CDR1 is SGHNT and CDR2 is YYREEE (reference sequence). V lost 3 bases to trimming and J lost 0 bases, with 17 bases between them. The CDR3 has 17 amino acids. CDR3 residues: CASSSEGLAPSTDTQYF. The CDR3 region has the DNA TGTGCCAGCAGCTCGGAGGGGCTAGCGCCTAGCACAGATACGCAGTATTTT.

This clone has just a few counts. This chain links TRBV14 with TRBJ2-1; no clear D gene. This CDR3 is built from 14 residues. Between the trimmed V and J ends, which lost 3 bases and 4 bases, there was a span of 10 bases. Germline CDR1 SGHDN, CDR2 FVKESK. The CDR3 bases are TGTGCCAGCAGCCAGTATCCCCCTTACAATGAGCAGTTCTTC. Its protein is CASSQYPPYNEQFF.